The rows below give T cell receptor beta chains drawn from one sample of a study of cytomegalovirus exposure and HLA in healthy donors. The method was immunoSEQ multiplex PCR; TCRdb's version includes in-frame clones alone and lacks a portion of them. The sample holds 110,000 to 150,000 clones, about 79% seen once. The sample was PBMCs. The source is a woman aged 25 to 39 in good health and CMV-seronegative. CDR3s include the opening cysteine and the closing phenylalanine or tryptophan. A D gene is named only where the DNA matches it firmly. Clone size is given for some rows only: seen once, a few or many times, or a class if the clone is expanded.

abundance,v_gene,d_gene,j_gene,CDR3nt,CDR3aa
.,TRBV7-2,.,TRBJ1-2,TGTGCCAGCAGCTTAGGAGGCAGATCAAATGGCTACACCTTC,CASSLGGRSNGYTF
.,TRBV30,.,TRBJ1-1,TGTGCCTGGAGTATAGGGGTTAACACTGAAGCTTTCTTT,CAWSIGVNTEAFF
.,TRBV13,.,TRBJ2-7,TGTGCCAGCAGCCGAATGCGGGGGCACGAGCAGTACTTC,CASSRMRGHEQYF
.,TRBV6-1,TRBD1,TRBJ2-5,TGTGCCAGCAGTGAAGGGTGGGGCGGCAGGGGGCGCGGAGAGACCCAGTACTTC,CASSEGWGGRGRGETQYF
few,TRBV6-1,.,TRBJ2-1,TGTGCCAGCAGTGAACTGCGAAGTGAGCAGTTCTTC,CASSELRSEQFF
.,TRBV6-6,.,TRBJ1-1,TGTGCCAGCAGTCCCCGTCCTCGAGCGAACACTGAAGCTTTCTTT,CASSPRPRANTEAFF
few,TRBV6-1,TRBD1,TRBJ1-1,TGTGCCAGCCTTCAGGGGGTCACTGAAGCTTTCTTT,CASLQGVTEAFF
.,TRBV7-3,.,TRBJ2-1,TGTGCCAGCAGCTCAGGGGGGAATGAGCAGTTCTTC,CASSSGGNEQFF
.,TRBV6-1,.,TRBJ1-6,TGTGCCAGCAGTTTCCGACCCGCAGGGTCACCCCTCCACTTT,CASSFRPAGSPLHF
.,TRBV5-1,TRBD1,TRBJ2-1,TGCGCCAGCAGCTTCGGACAGGGGATTTCAGAAGAGCAGTTCTTC,CASSFGQGISEEQFF
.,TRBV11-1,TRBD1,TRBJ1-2,TGTGCCAGCAGCTTCGTGACAGGGGGCAGGGGCTACACCTTC,CASSFVTGGRGYTF
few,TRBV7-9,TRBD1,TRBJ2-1,TGTGCCAGCAGCATGCGAGGGGGCGTCAATGAGCAGTTCTTC,CASSMRGGVNEQFF
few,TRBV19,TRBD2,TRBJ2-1,TGTGCCAGTGCTCGGAGACTAGCGGGGGGGTACTCCTACAATGAGCAGTTCTTC,CASARRLAGGYSYNEQFF
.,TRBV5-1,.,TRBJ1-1,TGCGCCAGCAGCTTGGGAGGGGGATACACTGAAGCTTTCTTT,CASSLGGGYTEAFF
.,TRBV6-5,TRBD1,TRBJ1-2,TGTGCCAGCAGTTACGGGGCCTCGGGACAGTACTATGGCTACACCTTC,CASSYGASGQYYGYTF
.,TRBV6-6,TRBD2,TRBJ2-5,TGTGCCAGCAGTTCAGCGGGGGTCCAAGAGACCCAGTACTTC,CASSSAGVQETQYF
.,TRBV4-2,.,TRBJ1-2,TGTGCCAGCAGCCAAGGACAGGAGAACTATGGCTACACCTTC,CASSQGQENYGYTF
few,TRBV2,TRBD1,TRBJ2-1,TGTGCCAGCAGTGACCCCACTACAGGGGAGAATGAGCAGTTCTTC,CASSDPTTGENEQFF
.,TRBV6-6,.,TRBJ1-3,TGTGCCAGCACTTCGGGCGGGCCTAGCTCTGGAAACACCATATATTTT,CASTSGGPSSGNTIYF
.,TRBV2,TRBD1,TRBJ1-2,TGTGCCAGCAGTCTACCTCCGGGACAGGGACTAATTCTCTATGGCTACACCTTC,CASSLPPGQGLILYGYTF
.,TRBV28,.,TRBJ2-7,TGTGCCAGCAGTTTAAGGTCGACGGGCTACGAGCAGTACTTC,CASSLRSTGYEQYF
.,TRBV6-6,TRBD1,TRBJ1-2,TGTGCCAGCACCCTGGACAGGGGCCTTTATGGCTACACCTTC,CASTLDRGLYGYTF
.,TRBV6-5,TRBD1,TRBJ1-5,TGTGCCAGCAGCCTAGGACAGGGAGGGCATCAGCCCCAGCATTTT,CASSLGQGGHQPQHF
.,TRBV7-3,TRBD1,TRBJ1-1,TGTGCCAGCAGCTTAGGGACAGGGGTTCTGAGCACTGAAGCTTTCTTT,CASSLGTGVLSTEAFF
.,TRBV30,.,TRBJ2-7,TGTGCCTGGAGTGTACTCTACGAGCAGTACTTC,CAWSVLYEQYF
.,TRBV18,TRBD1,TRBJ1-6,TGTGCCAGCTCTCCGGGGGCGAGACAGGGCCGTCCCCAGAGCTCCTATAATTCACCCCTCCACTTT,CASSPGARQGRPQSSYNSPLHF
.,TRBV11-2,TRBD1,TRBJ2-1,TGTGCCAGCAGCCCGGTGGACAGGTGGAATTACAATGAGCAGTTCTTC,CASSPVDRWNYNEQFF
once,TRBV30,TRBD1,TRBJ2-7,TGTGCCTGCGACAGGGAAAGTTCCTACGAGCAGTACTTC,CACDRESSYEQYF
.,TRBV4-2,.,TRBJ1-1,TGTGCCAGCAGCCAATCAGGGGTGCGGAATGAAGCTTTCTTT,CASSQSGVRNEAFF
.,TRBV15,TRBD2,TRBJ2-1,TGTGCCACCAGCAGAGAGCGTCCGGGAGGTGAGCAGTTCTTC,CATSRERPGGEQFF
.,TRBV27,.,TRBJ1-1,TGTGCCAGCAGTTATAAGGGGTACGGGAACACTGAAGCTTTCTTT,CASSYKGYGNTEAFF
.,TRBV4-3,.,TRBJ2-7,TGCGCCAGCACCCTTCCAAACAGGTTGCCCTCCTACGAGCAGTACTTC,CASTLPNRLPSYEQYF
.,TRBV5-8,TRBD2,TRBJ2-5,TGTGCCAGCAGAGCGGGGCTTACTGAGACCCAGTACTTC,CASRAGLTETQYF
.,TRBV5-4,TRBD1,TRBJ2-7,TGTGCCAGCAGTTCCGGGACAGGGGGCGGCTACGAGCAGTACTTC,CASSSGTGGGYEQYF
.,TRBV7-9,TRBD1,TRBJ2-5,TGTGCCAGCAGCTATTCCTCCACAGGGGTCGGTGAGACCCAGTACTTC,CASSYSSTGVGETQYF
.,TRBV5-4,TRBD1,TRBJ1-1,TGTGCCAGCAGCTTGGACCCAGGGGGATCAAAAACTGAAGCTTTCTTT,CASSLDPGGSKTEAFF
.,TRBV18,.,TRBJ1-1,TGTGCCAGCTCACCACTCGCGTGGAGTGAAGCTTTCTTT,CASSPLAWSEAFF
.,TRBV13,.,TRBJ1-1,TGTGCCAGCAGCTCAGGTTTGGGCCATGCGGAAGCTTTCTTT,CASSSGLGHAEAFF
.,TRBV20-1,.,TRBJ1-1,TGCAGTGCTAGTCAGGCTTTCTTT,CSASQAFF
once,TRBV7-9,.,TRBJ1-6,TGTGCCAGCAGCTACGACACCCTTAATTCACCCCTCCACTTT,CASSYDTLNSPLHF
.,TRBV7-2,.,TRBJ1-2,TGTGCCAGCAGCCCCAAAGCCGACTATGGCTACACCTTC,CASSPKADYGYTF
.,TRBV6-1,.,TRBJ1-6,TGTGCCAGCAAGAGTAATTCACCCCTCCACTTT,CASKSNSPLHF
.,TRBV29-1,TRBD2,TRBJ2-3,TGCAGCGTTGAATTAGCGGGGGGCCGCCCTAGCACAGATACGCAGTATTTT,CSVELAGGRPSTDTQYF